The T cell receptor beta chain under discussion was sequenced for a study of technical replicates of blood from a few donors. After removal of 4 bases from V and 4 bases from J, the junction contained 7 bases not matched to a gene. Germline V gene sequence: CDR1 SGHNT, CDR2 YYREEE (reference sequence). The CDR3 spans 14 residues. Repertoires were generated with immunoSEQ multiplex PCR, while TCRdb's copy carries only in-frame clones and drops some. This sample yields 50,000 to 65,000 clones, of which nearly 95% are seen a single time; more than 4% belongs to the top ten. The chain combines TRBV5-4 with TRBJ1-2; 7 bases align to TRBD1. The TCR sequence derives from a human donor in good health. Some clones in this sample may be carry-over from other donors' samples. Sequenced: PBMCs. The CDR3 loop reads CASSTAGGRYGYTF. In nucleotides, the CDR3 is TGTGCCAGCAGCACGGCAGGGGGGCGCTATGGCTACACCTTC.